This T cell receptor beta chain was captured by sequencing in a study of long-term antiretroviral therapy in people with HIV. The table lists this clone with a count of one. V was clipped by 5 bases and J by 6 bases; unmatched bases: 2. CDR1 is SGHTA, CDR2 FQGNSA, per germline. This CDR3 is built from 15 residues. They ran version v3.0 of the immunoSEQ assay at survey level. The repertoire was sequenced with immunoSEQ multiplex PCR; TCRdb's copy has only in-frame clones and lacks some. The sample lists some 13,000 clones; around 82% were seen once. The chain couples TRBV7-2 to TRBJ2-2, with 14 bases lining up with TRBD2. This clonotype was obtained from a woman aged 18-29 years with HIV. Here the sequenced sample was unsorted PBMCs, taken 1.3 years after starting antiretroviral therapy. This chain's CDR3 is CASSTGLAGAGELFF. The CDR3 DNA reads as TGTGCCAGCAGCACGGGACTAGCGGGAGCCGGGGAGCTGTTTTTT.